A single sample is the source of the 25 T cell receptor beta chains below, sequenced in a study of blood T cell repertoires in COVID-19. Assay: immunoSEQ multiplex PCR; the TCRdb copy retains only in-frame clones and omits some. The sample carries some 200,000 clones, 75% to 90% recorded once. Sequenced material: peripheral blood. The receptors originated from a woman aged 60 to 75 with acute or convalescent COVID-19.

The gene calls are TRBV9 and TRBJ2-1; 7 bases line up with TRBD2. With 2 bases clipped from V and 7 bases from J, the junction kept 6 bases outside the gene matches. Germline lookup yields CDR1 SGDLS and CDR2 YYNGEE. The CDR3 has 14 residues. CDR3 DNA sequence: TGTGCCAGCAGCGTCAGCGGGACCCCAAATGAGCAGTTCTTC. It specifies CASSVSGTPNEQFF.

CDR3 DNA: TGTGCCAGCAGTGAAGTAGCTAGCTTCCATGAGCAGTTCTTC. Its translation is CASSEVASFHEQFF. The chain joins TRBV6-1 to TRBJ2-1, with a weak D call TRBD2 (5 bases). This CDR3 has 14 amino acids. Germline lookup yields CDR1 MNHNS and CDR2 SASEGT. Trimming removed 1 base at V and 8 bases at J, with 12 bases between.

The V call is TRBV6-5, the J call TRBJ1-2, with 7 bases that match TRBD1. From germline, CDR1 is MNHEY and CDR2 SVGAGI. The V gene end was trimmed by 5 bases and the J gene end by 3 bases; junction bases not matched to a gene: 9. The CDR3 covers 15 residues. The CDR3 nucleotides read TGTGCCAGCAGTCCTATCCAGGGGGGATACTATGGCTACACCTTC. The encoded protein is CASSPIQGGYYGYTF.

The rearrangement uses TRBV6-5 and TRBJ2-4; TRBD1 is a possible D gene (5 bases). The CDR3 length is 14 residues. Trimming took 2 bases from V and 7 from J, leaving 12 bases between them. CDR1 and CDR2 from the germline V gene are MNHEY and SVGAGI. The CDR3 is CASSYGALGNIQYF. The CDR3 DNA sequence: TGTGCCAGCAGTTACGGGGCTCTTGGGAACATTCAGTACTTC.

The V call is TRBV4-1, the J call TRBJ2-7, with D possibly being TRBD2 (5 bases). Germline assignment: CDR1 MGHRA and CDR2 YSYEKL. V dropped 0 bases and J dropped 0 bases, with 12 bases sitting between them. CDR3 length: 16 residues. The CDR3 coding sequence is TGCGCCAGCAGCCAAGACGGGGTCGGGATCTCCTACGAGCAGTACTTC. Translated, it gives CASSQDGVGISYEQYF.

The chain recombines TRBV11-3 with TRBJ1-2, with a possible D match to TRBD1 (6 bases). The V and J ends lost 5 bases and 4 bases respectively, with 14 bases between them. CDR1 is SGHNT, CDR2 YENEEA, per germline. The CDR3 covers 14 residues. CDR3 sequence reads: CASSPGEGLYGYTF. CDR3 sequence (DNA): TGTGCCAGCAGCCCAGGGGAGGGGCTCTATGGCTACACCTTC. The full variable domain, with the rest looked up from reference TRBV11-3 and TRBJ1-2, is EAGVVQSPRYKIIEKKQPVAFWCNPISGHNTLYWYLQNLGQGPELLIRYENEEAVDDSQLPKDRFSAERLKGVDSTLKIQPAELGDSAVYLCASSPGEGLYGYTFGSGTRLTVV.

The chain combines TRBV4-2 with TRBJ1-1; possibly TRBD1 for D (5 bases). Germline CDR1 reads LGHNA; CDR2 reads YNFKEQ. There are 14 residues in the CDR3. V was trimmed by 0 bases and J by 10 bases, leaving 15 bases between them. The CDR3, as DNA: TGTGCCAGCAGCCAAGATGCAGTGGGCAGGGTAGCTTTCTTT. Its protein product is CASSQDAVGRVAFF.

This clone was counted only a few times. V gene TRBV9 combines with J gene TRBJ2-7; 9 nucleotides agree with TRBD1. The CDR3 loop spans 15 amino acids. The V segment lost 0 bases and the J segment 5 bases; nucleotides outside the gene matches: 6. The germline V gene has CDR1 SGDLS and CDR2 YYNGEE. CDR3 nucleotides: TGTGCCAGCAGCGTAGATGGGACAGGGATCGACGAGCAGTACTTC. Its protein product is CASSVDGTGIDEQYF.

The chain is built from TRBV19 and TRBJ1-5, with D perhaps matching TRBD1 (5 bases). This CDR3 region has 14 residues. Trimming left V 5 bases short and J 3 bases short, with 11 bases between. The germline CDR1 and CDR2 sequences are LNHDA and SQIVND (reference sequence). Here the CDR3 DNA reads TGTGCCAGTAGTTCAGACAGAGACAATCAGCCCCAGCATTTT. Translation gives CASSSDRDNQPQHF.

The V and J genes are TRBV20-1 and TRBJ2-7, with D perhaps TRBD2 (6 bases). V dropped 3 bases and J dropped 6 bases, with 15 bases sitting between them. The CDR3 has 13 residues. Germline lookup yields CDR1 DFQATT and CDR2 SNEGSKA (reference sequence). Written as DNA, the CDR3 is TGCAGTGCTAGTGGCCAGGGACTTGGCGAGCAGTACTTC. Residues: CSASGQGLGEQYF.

This chain joins TRBV27 and TRBJ2-2; 10 positions agree with TRBD2. The length of the CDR3 is 15 residues. CDR1 and CDR2 from the germline V gene are MNHEY and SMNVEV (reference sequence). V dropped 2 bases and J dropped 7; count of bases not matched to a gene: 4. The CDR3 DNA reads as TGTGCCAGCAGTTTAACTAGCGGGAAGATCGGGGAGCTGTTTTTT. Translating gives CASSLTSGKIGELFF.

The gene calls are TRBV20-1 and TRBJ1-2; D not resolved. This CDR3 is 11 amino acids long. V was shortened by 3 bases and J by 4 bases, with 6 bases between the two germline ends. Germline assignment: CDR1 DFQATT and CDR2 SNEGSKA (reference sequence). CDR3 loop: CSARSSYGYTF. The CDR3 DNA follows: TGCAGTGCTAGGTCCAGCTATGGCTACACCTTC.

This rearrangement joins TRBV24-1 to TRBJ1-1; no firm D call. The germline CDR1 and CDR2 sequences are KGHDR and SFDVKD. Trimming removed 2 bases at V and 1 base at J, with 10 bases between. The CDR3 extends over 15 amino acids. CDR3 DNA: TGTGCCACCAGTGATTCTGGCGGTAAGAACACTGAAGCTTTCTTT. Its protein product is CATSDSGGKNTEAFF.

V usage is TRBV19 and J usage is TRBJ1-1; D gene unclear. The CDR3 has 13 amino acids. The V gene lost 6 bases and the J gene lost 6 bases, with 14 bases spanning the gap. Germline loops: CDR1 LNHDA, CDR2 SQIVND (reference sequence). The CDR3 DNA sequence: TGTGCCAGTAGCGTGACACGAACCCCTGAAGCTTTCTTT. This gives the protein CASSVTRTPEAFF. Drawing the rest from reference TRBV19 and TRBJ1-1, the complete variable domain is DGGITQSPKYLFRKEGQNVTLSCEQNLNHDAMYWYRQDPGQGLRLIYYSQIVNDFQKGDIAEGYSVSREKKESFPLTVTSAQKNPTAFYLCASSVTRTPEAFFGQGTRLTVV.

The chain is built from TRBV27 and TRBJ1-2; D gene unclear. Germline V gene sequence: CDR1 MNHEY, CDR2 SMNVEV (reference sequence). This CDR3 spans 13 amino acids. V lost 5 bases and J lost 5, with 12 bases in between. CDR3 sequence reads: CASSRTTGYGYTF. The CDR3 DNA sequence: TGTGCCAGCAGTCGAACCACGGGATATGGCTACACCTTC.

The chain recombines TRBV6-1 with TRBJ1-2; D call uncertain. Trimming removed 0 bases from V and 7 bases from J, with 15 bases in between. The CDR3 loop spans 15 amino acids. Germline V gene sequence: CDR1 MNHNS, CDR2 SASEGT. The CDR3, as DNA: TGTGCCAGCAGTGAAGCCGCGGGAGCTTACTTTGGCTACACCTTC. It encodes CASSEAAGAYFGYTF.

The J gene is TRBJ1-2, the V gene TRBV11-2; D call uncertain. V was trimmed by 4 bases and J by 4 bases, leaving 16 bases between them. The CDR3 sequence is 15 residues long. CDR1 and CDR2 from the germline V gene are SGHAT and FQNNGV. CDR3 sequence reads: CASSSLTKKPYGYTF. The DNA of the CDR3 is TGTGCCAGCAGCTCGCTAACCAAAAAGCCCTATGGCTACACCTTC.

The chain uses TRBV7-3 and TRBJ1-2, with D maybe TRBD1 (5 bases). The CDR3 runs to 13 residues. Trimming removed 5 bases at V and 8 bases at J, with 15 bases between. Germline V lookup: CDR1 SGHTA, CDR2 FQGTGA. For the CDR3, the DNA is TGTGCCAGCAGCCCCGGGGCCCGGGAGGGCTACACCTTC. Its translation: CASSPGAREGYTF.

The rearrangement uses TRBV30 and TRBJ2-3; D gene uncertain. The ends were cut back, 3 bases at V and 2 bases at J, with 9 bases in the middle. Germline V gives CDR1 GTSNPN, CDR2 SVGIG (reference sequence). The CDR3 is made up of 13 amino acids. The CDR3 region is CAWRGRATDTQYF. The DNA for the CDR3 is TGTGCCTGGAGGGGCAGAGCCACAGATACGCAGTATTTT.

The rearrangement uses TRBV7-8 and TRBJ2-6; D is uncertain. CDR1 SGHVS and CDR2 FQNEAQ come from the germline V gene. Deletions cut 2 bases from V and 2 bases from J, with 19 bases between. CDR3 length equals 19 residues. This chain's CDR3 is CASSLRGSSLGTGANVLTF. The DNA of the CDR3 is TGTGCCAGCAGCTTACGAGGCAGTTCTCTAGGTACTGGGGCCAACGTCCTGACTTTC.

The V call is TRBV7-8, the J call TRBJ2-7, with D unclear. The CDR3 is 13 amino acids. V was pared by 5 bases and J by 7 bases, with 15 bases between. Germline values: CDR1 SGHVS, CDR2 FQNEAQ. CDR3 amino acids: CASSLPYMREQYV. In DNA form, the CDR3 reads TGTGCCAGCAGCCTTCCATACATGCGGGAGCAGTACGTC.

The rearrangement uses TRBV19 and TRBJ1-4; D is perhaps TRBD1 (6 bases). The CDR3 covers 15 residues. Germline V gene sequence: CDR1 LNHDA, CDR2 SQIVND (reference sequence). V lost 3 bases and J lost 0, with 8 bases in between. CDR3 sequence: CASSIGTSTNEKLFF. The CDR3 DNA sequence: TGTGCCAGTAGTATCGGGACATCAACTAATGAAAAACTGTTTTTT.

V gene TRBV7-3 combines with J gene TRBJ1-6; 10 bases map to TRBD1. J gave up 6 bases and V 4 bases, and 6 bases lay outside the gene matches. Germline assignment: CDR1 SGHTA and CDR2 FQGTGA. CDR3 length: 16 residues. The CDR3 sequence is CASSSGGTGVNSPLHF. DNA for the CDR3: TGTGCCAGCAGCTCCGGGGGGACAGGGGTTAATTCACCCCTCCACTTT.

The CDR3 sequence: CAWSVGGQGYTF. CDR3 DNA: TGTGCCTGGAGTGTGGGGGGTCAGGGCTACACCTTC. This chain joins TRBV30 and TRBJ1-2, with a weak D call TRBD1 (5 bases). Germline CDR1 is GTSNPN and CDR2 is SVGIG (reference sequence). V was clipped by 0 bases and J by 8 bases, with 10 bases between them. The CDR3 contains 12 residues.

V usage is TRBV7-9 and J usage is TRBJ1-2, with 10 nucleotides matching TRBD1. The V gene end was trimmed by 5 bases and the J gene end by 2 bases; junction bases not matched to a gene: 5. This CDR3 has 15 residues. The germline V gene encodes CDR1 SEHNR and CDR2 FQNEAQ (reference sequence). The CDR3 region has the DNA TGTGCCAGCAGCGGGGACAGGGGAAGAAACTATGGCTACACCTTC. This sequence encodes CASSGDRGRNYGYTF.